The next 7 T cell receptor beta chains were all read from a single sample in a study of technical replicates of blood from four donors. The assay was immunoSEQ multiplex PCR, and TCRdb's table has in-frame clones only and misses some. Here the sample spans roughly 69,000 clones, 95% to 98% being singletons. Material for sequencing was T cells isolated from PBMCs. Receptors originate from a human donor in good health.

The chain joins TRBV7-9 to TRBJ2-2; D possibly corresponds to TRBD2 (6 bases). V gave up 10 bases and J gave up 5 bases, with 11 bases separating them. Germline CDR1 is SEHNR and CDR2 is FQNEAQ (reference sequence). This CDR3 comprises 12 residues. CDR3 bases: TGTGCCATTCGTCGGGGGACCGGGGAGCTGTTTTTT. Translation: CAIRRGTGELFF. The variable domain in full, with the rest retrieved from reference TRBV7-9 and TRBJ2-2, is DTGVSQNPRHKITKRGQNVTFRCDPISEHNRLYWYRQTLGQGPEFLTYFQNEAQLEKSRLLSDRFSAERPKGSFSTLEIQRTEQGDSAMYLCAIRRGTGELFFGEGSRLTVL.

The genes are TRBV19 and TRBJ1-4, with D possibly being TRBD1 (5 bases). The CDR3 is made up of 15 amino acids. Trimming shortened V by 5 bases and J by 8 bases, and 18 bases separated the two germline ends. Germline lookup yields CDR1 LNHDA and CDR2 SQIVND (reference sequence). The CDR3 is CASSALAGIGEKLFF. CDR3 coding DNA: TGTGCCAGTAGTGCCCTCGCAGGGATAGGAGAAAAACTGTTTTTT.

The genes are TRBV6-5 and TRBJ1-5; 8 bases are shared with TRBD1. V was clipped by 6 bases and J by 7 bases; unmatched bases: 8. Germline lookup yields CDR1 MNHEY and CDR2 SVGAGI. The CDR3 is made up of 14 amino acids. The CDR3 spells CASSRGQGDQPQHF. Written as DNA, the CDR3 is TGTGCCAGCAGCCGCGGACAGGGCGACCAGCCCCAGCATTTT.

The chain employs TRBV9 and TRBJ1-1; no firm D call. Trimming shortened V by 4 bases and J by 0 bases, and 10 bases separated the two germline ends. Germline CDR1 is SGDLS and CDR2 is YYNGEE. The CDR3 spans 14 residues. CDR3 loop: CASSPQEVNTEAFF. The CDR3, as DNA: TGTGCCAGCAGCCCTCAGGAGGTGAACACTGAAGCTTTCTTT.

V gene TRBV4-2 combines with J gene TRBJ2-7; a possible D gene is TRBD1 (6 bases). Looked up from germline, CDR1 is LGHNA and CDR2 is YNFKEQ. Between the trimmed V and J ends, which lost 0 bases and 9 bases, there was a span of 12 bases. The CDR3 loop spans 13 amino acids. Here the CDR3 DNA reads TGTGCCAGCAGCCAAGAAAGAGACAGGACGCAGTACTTC. Its protein is CASSQERDRTQYF.

This clone appeared a single time. The gene calls are TRBV6-4 and TRBJ2-1; 8 bases align to TRBD2. CDR1 is MRHNA, CDR2 SNTAGT, per germline. This CDR3 region has 16 residues. Trimming removed 0 bases from V and 4 bases from J; junction bases left unmatched: 5. The CDR3: CASSDSPGGPYNEQFF. For the CDR3, the DNA is TGTGCCAGCAGTGACTCCCCGGGAGGGCCGTACAATGAGCAGTTCTTC.

This clone was counted a single time. V usage is TRBV29-1 and J usage is TRBJ2-1, with a tentative D call TRBD1 (6 bases). Germline CDR1 and CDR2: SQVTM and ANQGSEA. The CDR3 length is 16 residues. With 0 bases removed from V and 0 bases from J, the gap between germline ends came to 12 bases. CDR3 sequence reads: CSVEDPPRGSYNEQFF. CDR3 nucleotides: TGCAGCGTTGAAGATCCCCCCAGGGGCTCCTACAATGAGCAGTTCTTC.